The rows below give T cell receptor beta chains drawn from one sample of a study of shared clonotypes between healthy human individuals. Profiling relied on immunoSEQ multiplex PCR, and the TCRdb table lists in-frame clones only, not all of them. This sample has some 2,000,000 clones, with over 85% found just once. Sequenced: naive CD8+ T cells sorted from blood. These receptors were collected from a man aged 18 to 29 in good health. The CDR3 runs from the conserved cysteine through the conserved F or W. Fields, in order: J gene, D gene, V gene, clone size, CDR3 protein, CDR3 DNA. A D gene is named only where the DNA matches it firmly. Clone size is shown for a subset of rows, as once, few, many or a class of expanded clone.

J: TRBJ2-3; D: .; V: TRBV10-3; size: .; CDR3: CAISDLRGRGEDTQYF; DNA: TGTGCCATCAGTGACCTCAGGGGCAGGGGAGAGGATACGCAGTATTTT
J: TRBJ2-5; D: TRBD2; V: TRBV28; size: .; CDR3: CASSPSGANQETQYF; DNA: TGTGCCAGCAGTCCCAGCGGGGCTAACCAAGAGACCCAGTACTTC
J: TRBJ1-1; D: TRBD1; V: TRBV28; size: .; CDR3: CASSLLTGVNTEAFF; DNA: TGTGCCAGCAGTTTACTTACAGGGGTGAACACTGAAGCTTTCTTT
J: TRBJ1-4; D: .; V: TRBV5-6; size: .; CDR3: CASSLANLGVPNEKLFF; DNA: TGTGCCAGCAGCTTGGCCAATTTGGGGGTGCCTAATGAAAAACTGTTTTTT
J: TRBJ2-5; D: TRBD1; V: TRBV28; size: .; CDR3: CASSLPSAGGQETQYF; DNA: TGTGCCAGCAGTCTCCCCTCAGCAGGGGGCCAAGAGACCCAGTACTTC
J: TRBJ1-4; D: TRBD1; V: TRBV6-5; size: .; CDR3: CASGQGAANEKLFF; DNA: TGTGCCAGTGGCCAGGGGGCGGCTAATGAAAAACTGTTTTTT
J: TRBJ2-5; D: .; V: TRBV7-9; size: .; CDR3: CASSPPLTGQETQYF; DNA: TGTGCCAGCAGCCCCCCCTTGACAGGCCAAGAGACCCAGTACTTC
J: TRBJ2-7; D: .; V: TRBV7-6; size: .; CDR3: CASSYGQGRYEQYF; DNA: TGTGCCAGCAGCTACGGGCAGGGCAGGTACGAGCAGTACTTC
J: TRBJ2-1; D: TRBD2; V: TRBV13; size: .; CDR3: CASSLGTSGNYNEQFF; DNA: TGTGCCAGCAGCTTAGGGACTAGCGGAAACTACAATGAGCAGTTCTTC
J: TRBJ1-4; D: .; V: TRBV19; size: .; CDR3: CASSIYSPRTNEKLFF; DNA: TGTGCCAGTAGTATTTACAGCCCTAGAACTAATGAAAAACTGTTTTTT
J: TRBJ1-5; D: TRBD1; V: TRBV15; size: .; CDR3: CATSGQGARQPQHF; DNA: TGTGCCACCAGCGGACAGGGGGCGCGGCAGCCCCAGCATTTT
J: TRBJ2-7; D: .; V: TRBV4-3; size: once; CDR3: CASSHYQGPYEQYF; DNA: TGCGCCAGCAGCCACTATCAGGGTCCCTACGAGCAGTACTTC
J: TRBJ1-1; D: .; V: TRBV27; size: .; CDR3: CASSLSPDQNTEAFF; DNA: TGTGCCAGCAGTTTATCCCCCGACCAGAACACTGAAGCTTTCTTT
J: TRBJ2-1; D: TRBD2; V: TRBV4-3; size: .; CDR3: CASSQASGKREAGNEQFF; DNA: TGCGCCAGCAGCCAAGCCTCAGGGAAGCGGGAGGCGGGCAATGAGCAGTTCTTC
J: TRBJ1-2; D: .; V: TRBV6-1; size: .; CDR3: CASSGYNGSNYGYTF; DNA: TGTGCCAGCAGTGGCTACAATGGCAGCAACTATGGCTACACCTTC
J: TRBJ1-1; D: .; V: TRBV4-3; size: .; CDR3: CASSQDLGEGNTEAFF; DNA: TGCGCCAGCAGCCAAGATTTGGGGGAAGGGAATACTGAAGCTTTCTTT